This TCR beta chain came from a study of blood T cell repertoires in COVID-19. Turning to the study itself: From T cells, B-cell-depleted T cells, or PBMCs came the material, which was cDNA or gDNA.

With 0 bases clipped from V and 4 bases from J, the junction kept 4 bases outside the gene matches. CDR3 length: 16 residues. Germline V gene data show CDR1 as SGHDT and CDR2 as YYEEEE. In the source study's methods: Reference gene primers were amplified, and this amplification served to estimate nucleated cell counts. Measured with immunoSEQ multiplex PCR; TCRdb has only the in-frame clones, and not every one. The D gene and trimming were derived from the DNA, and the V and J assignments and clone size from that table. Of some 270,000 clones in the sample, roughly 84% were seen once. This chain joins TRBV5-6 and TRBJ1-2; 12 bases are shared with TRBD1. Sequenced sample: peripheral blood. The sequence was collected from a woman aged 35 to 49 who had recovered from COVID-19. The CDR3 nucleotides are TGTGCCAGCAGCTTGGATGGGACAGGGGGCGTCTATGGCTACACCTTC. Protein: CASSLDGTGGVYGYTF.